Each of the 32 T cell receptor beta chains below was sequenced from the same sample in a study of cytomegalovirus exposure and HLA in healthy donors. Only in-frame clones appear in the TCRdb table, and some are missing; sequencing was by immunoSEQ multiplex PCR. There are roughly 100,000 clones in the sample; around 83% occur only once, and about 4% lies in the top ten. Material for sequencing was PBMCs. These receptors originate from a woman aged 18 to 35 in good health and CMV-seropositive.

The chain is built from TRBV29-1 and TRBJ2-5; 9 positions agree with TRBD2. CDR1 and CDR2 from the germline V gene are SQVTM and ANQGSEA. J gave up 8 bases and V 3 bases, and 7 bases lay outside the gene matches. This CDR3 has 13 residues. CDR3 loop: CSVDQGLAQTQYF. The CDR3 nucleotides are TGCAGCGTTGACCAGGGACTAGCCCAAACCCAGTACTTC. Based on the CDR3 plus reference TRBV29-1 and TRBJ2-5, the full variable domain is SAVISQKPSRDICQRGTSLTIQCQVDSQVTMMFWYRQQPGQSLTLIATANQGSEATYESGFVIDKFPISRPNLTFSTLTVSNMSPEDSSIYLCSVDQGLAQTQYFGPGTRLLVL.

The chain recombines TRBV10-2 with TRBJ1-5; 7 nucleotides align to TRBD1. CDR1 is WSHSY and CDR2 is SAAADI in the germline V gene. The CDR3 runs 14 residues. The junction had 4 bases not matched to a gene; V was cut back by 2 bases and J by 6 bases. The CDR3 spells CASSETGDGQPQHF. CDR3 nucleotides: TGCGCCAGCAGTGAGACAGGGGACGGTCAGCCCCAGCATTTT.

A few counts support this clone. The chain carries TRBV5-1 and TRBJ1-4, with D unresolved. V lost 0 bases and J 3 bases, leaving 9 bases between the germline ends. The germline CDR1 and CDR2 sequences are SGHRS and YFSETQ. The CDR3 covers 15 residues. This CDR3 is CASSLGGSPNEKLFF. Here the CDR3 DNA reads TGCGCCAGCAGCTTGGGAGGGTCCCCTAATGAAAAACTGTTTTTT.

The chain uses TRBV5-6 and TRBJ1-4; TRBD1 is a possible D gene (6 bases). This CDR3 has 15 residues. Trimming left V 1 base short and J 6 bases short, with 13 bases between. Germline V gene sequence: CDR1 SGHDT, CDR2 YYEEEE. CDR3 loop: CASSLLQRTDEKLFF. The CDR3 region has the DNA TGTGCCAGCAGCTTGTTGCAAAGGACAGATGAAAAACTGTTTTTT.

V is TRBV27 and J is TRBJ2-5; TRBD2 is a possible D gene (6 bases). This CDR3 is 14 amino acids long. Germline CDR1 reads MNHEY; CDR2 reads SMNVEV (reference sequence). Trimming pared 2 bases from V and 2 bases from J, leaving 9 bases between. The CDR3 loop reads CASSLGGLQETQYF. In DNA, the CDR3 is TGTGCCAGCAGTTTAGGAGGGTTACAAGAGACCCAGTACTTC.

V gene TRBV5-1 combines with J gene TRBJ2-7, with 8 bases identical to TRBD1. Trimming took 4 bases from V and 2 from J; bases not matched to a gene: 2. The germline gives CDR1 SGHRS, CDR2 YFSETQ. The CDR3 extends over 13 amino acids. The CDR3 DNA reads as TGCGCCAGCAGCGTGACAGGGGCCTACGAGCAGTACTTC. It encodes CASSVTGAYEQYF.

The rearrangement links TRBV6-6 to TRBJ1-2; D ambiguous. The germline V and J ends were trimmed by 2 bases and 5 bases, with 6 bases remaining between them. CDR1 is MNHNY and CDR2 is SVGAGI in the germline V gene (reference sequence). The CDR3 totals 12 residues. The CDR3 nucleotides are TGTGCCAGCAGTTACGGGAGGTATGGCTACACCTTC. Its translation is CASSYGRYGYTF.

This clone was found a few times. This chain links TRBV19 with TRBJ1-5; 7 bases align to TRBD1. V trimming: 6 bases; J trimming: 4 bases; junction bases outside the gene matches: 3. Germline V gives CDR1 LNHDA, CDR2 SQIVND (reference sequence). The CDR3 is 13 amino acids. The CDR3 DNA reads TGTGCCAGTAGAGGGACAGATAATCAGCCCCAGCATTTT. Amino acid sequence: CASRGTDNQPQHF.

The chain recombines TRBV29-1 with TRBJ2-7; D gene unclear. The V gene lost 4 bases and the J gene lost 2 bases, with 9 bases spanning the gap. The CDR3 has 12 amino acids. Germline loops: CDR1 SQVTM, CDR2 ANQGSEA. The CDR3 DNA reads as TGCAGCGTTGCGAACGGAGCCTACGAGCAGTACTTC. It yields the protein CSVANGAYEQYF.

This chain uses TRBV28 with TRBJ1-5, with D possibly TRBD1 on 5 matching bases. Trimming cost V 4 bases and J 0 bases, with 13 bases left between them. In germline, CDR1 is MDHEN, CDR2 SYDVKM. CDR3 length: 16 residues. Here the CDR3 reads CASSSPDTPSNQPQHF. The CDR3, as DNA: TGTGCCAGCAGTTCCCCGGACACTCCTAGCAATCAGCCCCAGCATTTT.

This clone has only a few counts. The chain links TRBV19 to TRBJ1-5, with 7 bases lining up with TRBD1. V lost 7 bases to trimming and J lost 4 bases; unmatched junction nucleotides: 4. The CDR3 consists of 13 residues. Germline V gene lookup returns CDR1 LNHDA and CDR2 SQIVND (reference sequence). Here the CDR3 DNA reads TGTGCCAGTATGGACAGGATTAATCAGCCCCAGCATTTT. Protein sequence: CASMDRINQPQHF.

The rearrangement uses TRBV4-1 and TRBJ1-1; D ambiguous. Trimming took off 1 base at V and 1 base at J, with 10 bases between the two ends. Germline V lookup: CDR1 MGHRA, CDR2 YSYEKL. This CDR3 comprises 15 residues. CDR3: CASSQAVLGNTEAFF. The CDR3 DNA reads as TGCGCCAGCAGCCAAGCGGTTCTAGGGAACACTGAAGCTTTCTTT.

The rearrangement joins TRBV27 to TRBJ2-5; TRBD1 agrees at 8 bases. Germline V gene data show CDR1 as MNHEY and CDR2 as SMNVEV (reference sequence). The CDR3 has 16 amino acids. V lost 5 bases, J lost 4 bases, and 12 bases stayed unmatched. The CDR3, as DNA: TGTGCCAGCAGTACATGGACAGGGTACGGCTTAGAGACCCAGTACTTC. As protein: CASSTWTGYGLETQYF.

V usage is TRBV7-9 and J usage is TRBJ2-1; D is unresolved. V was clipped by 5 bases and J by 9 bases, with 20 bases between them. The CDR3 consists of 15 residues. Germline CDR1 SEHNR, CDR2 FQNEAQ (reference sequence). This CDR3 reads CASSPYSAEAREQFF. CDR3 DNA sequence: TGTGCCAGCAGCCCTTATTCAGCTGAGGCGCGTGAGCAGTTCTTC.

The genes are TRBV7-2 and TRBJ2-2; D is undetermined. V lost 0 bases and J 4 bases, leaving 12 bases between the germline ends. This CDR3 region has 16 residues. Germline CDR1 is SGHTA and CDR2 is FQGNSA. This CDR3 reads CASSLAIAVLTGELFF. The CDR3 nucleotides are TGTGCCAGCAGCTTAGCTATAGCAGTTCTCACCGGGGAGCTGTTTTTT.

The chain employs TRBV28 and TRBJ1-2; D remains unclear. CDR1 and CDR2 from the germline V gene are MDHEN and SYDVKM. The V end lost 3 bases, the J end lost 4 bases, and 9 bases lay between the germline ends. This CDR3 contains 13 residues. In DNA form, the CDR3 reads TGTGCCAGCAGTTTCAATGGCGGCTATGGCTACACCTTC. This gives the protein CASSFNGGYGYTF.

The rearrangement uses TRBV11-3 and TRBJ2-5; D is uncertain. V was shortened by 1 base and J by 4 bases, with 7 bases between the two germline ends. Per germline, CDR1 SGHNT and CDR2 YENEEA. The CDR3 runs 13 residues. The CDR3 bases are TGTGCCAGCAGCTTAGGGGCATCAGAGACCCAGTACTTC. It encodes CASSLGASETQYF.

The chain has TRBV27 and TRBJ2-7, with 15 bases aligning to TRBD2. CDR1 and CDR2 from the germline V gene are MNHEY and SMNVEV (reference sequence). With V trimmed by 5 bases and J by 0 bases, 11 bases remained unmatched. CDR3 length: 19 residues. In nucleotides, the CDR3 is TGTGCCAGCAGTCTACGGGGACTAGCGGGAGGTCATGACTCCTACGAGCAGTACTTC. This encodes CASSLRGLAGGHDSYEQYF.

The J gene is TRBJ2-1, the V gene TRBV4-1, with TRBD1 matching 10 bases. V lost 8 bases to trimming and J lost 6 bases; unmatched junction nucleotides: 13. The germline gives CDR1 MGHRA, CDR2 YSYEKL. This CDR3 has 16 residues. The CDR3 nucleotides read TGCGCCAGCTGCCGAAGGGGGGACAGGGGTCCCAATGAGCAGTTCTTC. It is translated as CASCRRGDRGPNEQFF.

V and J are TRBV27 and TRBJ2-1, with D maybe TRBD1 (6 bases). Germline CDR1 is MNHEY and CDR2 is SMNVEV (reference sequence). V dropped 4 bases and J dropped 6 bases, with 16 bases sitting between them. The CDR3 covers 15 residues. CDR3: CASSSSYREVNEQFF. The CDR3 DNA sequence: TGTGCCAGCAGTTCGTCGTACAGGGAAGTCAATGAGCAGTTCTTC.

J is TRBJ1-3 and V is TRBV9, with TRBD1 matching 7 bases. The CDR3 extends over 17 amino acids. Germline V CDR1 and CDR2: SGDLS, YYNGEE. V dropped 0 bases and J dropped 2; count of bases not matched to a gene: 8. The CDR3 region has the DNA TGTGCCAGCAGCGTAGGTGTGACAGGGACTGCTGGAAACACCATATATTTT. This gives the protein CASSVGVTGTAGNTIYF.

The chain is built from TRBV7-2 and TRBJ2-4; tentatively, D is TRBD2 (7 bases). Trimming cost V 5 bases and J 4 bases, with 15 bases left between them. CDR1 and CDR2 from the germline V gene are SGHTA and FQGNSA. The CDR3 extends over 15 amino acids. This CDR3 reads CASSRGGSEKNIQYF. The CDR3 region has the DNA TGTGCCAGCAGCAGGGGGGGGTCCGAGAAAAACATTCAGTACTTC.

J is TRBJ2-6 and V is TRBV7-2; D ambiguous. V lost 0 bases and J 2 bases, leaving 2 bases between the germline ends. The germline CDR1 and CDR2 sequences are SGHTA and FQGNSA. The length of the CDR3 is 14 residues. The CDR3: CASSLATGANVLTF. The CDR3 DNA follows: TGTGCCAGCAGCTTAGCCACTGGGGCCAACGTCCTGACTTTC.

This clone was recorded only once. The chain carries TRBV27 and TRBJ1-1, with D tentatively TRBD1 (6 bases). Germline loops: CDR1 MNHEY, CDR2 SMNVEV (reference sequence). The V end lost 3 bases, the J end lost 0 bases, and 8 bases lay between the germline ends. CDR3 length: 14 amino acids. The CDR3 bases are TGTGCCAGCAGTTTCAGGGGCATGAACACTGAAGCTTTCTTT. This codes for CASSFRGMNTEAFF.

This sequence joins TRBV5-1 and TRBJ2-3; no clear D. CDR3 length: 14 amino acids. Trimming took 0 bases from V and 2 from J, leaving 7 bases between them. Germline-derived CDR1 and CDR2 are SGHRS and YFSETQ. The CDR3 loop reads CASSLERPTDTQYF. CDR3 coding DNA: TGCGCCAGCAGCTTGGAGCGACCCACAGATACGCAGTATTTT.

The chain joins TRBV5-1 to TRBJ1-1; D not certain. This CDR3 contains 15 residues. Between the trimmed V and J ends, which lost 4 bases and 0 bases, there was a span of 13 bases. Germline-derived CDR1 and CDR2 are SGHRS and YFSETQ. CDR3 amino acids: CASSHREPMNTEAFF. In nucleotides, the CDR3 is TGCGCCAGCAGCCACCGGGAACCAATGAACACTGAAGCTTTCTTT. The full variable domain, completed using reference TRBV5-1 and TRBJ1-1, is KAGVTQTPRYLIKTRGQQVTLSCSPISGHRSVSWYQQTPGQGLQFLFEYFSETQRNKGNFPGRFSGRQFSNSRSEMNVSTLELGDSALYLCASSHREPMNTEAFFGQGTRLTVV.

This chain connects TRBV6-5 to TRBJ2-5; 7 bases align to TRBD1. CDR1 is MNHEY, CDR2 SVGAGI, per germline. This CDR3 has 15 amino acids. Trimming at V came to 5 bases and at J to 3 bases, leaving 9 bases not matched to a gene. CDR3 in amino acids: CASSKGTDHKETQYF. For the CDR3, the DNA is TGTGCCAGCAGTAAAGGGACAGACCATAAAGAGACCCAGTACTTC.

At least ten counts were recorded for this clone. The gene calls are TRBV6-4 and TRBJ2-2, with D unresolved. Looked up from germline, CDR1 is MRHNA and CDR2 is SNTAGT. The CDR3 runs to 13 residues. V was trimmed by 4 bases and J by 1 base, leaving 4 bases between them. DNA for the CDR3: TGTGCCAGCAGTGCCCAGAACACCGGGGAGCTGTTTTTT. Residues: CASSAQNTGELFF.

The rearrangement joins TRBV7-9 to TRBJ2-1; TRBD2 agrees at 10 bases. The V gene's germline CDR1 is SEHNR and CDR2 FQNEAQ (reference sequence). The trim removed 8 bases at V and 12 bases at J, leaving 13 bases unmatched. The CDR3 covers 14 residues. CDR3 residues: CASSRASGSFLQFF. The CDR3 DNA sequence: TGTGCCAGCTCGAGGGCTAGCGGGAGTTTCTTGCAGTTCTTC.

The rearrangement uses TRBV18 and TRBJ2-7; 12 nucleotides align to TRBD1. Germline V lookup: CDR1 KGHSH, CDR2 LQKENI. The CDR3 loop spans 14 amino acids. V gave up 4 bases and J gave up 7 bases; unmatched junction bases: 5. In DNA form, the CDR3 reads TGTGCCAGCTCACTGGGACAGGGGGCGCGGGAGCAGTACTTC. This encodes CASSLGQGAREQYF.

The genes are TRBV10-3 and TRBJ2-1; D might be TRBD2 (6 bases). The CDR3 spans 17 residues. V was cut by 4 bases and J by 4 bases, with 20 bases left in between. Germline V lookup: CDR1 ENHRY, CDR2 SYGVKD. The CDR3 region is CAISVGGRGGPYNEQFF. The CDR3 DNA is TGTGCCATCAGTGTGGGCGGACGTGGAGGGCCTTACAATGAGCAGTTCTTC.

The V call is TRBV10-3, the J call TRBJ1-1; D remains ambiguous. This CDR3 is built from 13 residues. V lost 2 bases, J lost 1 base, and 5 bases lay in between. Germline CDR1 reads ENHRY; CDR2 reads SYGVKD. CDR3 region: CAISETTNTEAFF. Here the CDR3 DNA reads TGTGCCATCAGTGAGACAACGAACACTGAAGCTTTCTTT.